Below are 7 T cell receptor beta chains sequenced from a single sample in a study of molecular identifiers for immune sequencing clone quantification. TCRdb analysed the PCR reads with MiXCR anew, one entry per CDR3 protein. This table holds 60,000 to 65,000 distinct CDR3 sequences, around 19% found once. Source material: naive CD8+ T cells from blood, with Jurkat cell RNA spiked in. Subset denoted: FACS-sorted CD8+CD4-CCR7+CD45RA+ naive T cells. The origin of the receptors is a human donor in good health. Some libraries in this study had Jurkat cell RNA spiked in.

This clonotype showed up many times. The chain couples TRBV7-9 to TRBJ2-7; 7 nucleotides match TRBD1. With V trimmed by 8 bases and J by 2 bases, 3 bases remained unmatched. The CDR3 extends over 12 amino acids. Germline V gene lookup returns CDR1 SEHNR and CDR2 FQNEAQ (reference sequence). For the CDR3, the DNA is TGTGCCAGCGGGACAGTAGCCTACGAGCAGTACTTC. Translating it yields CASGTVAYEQYF.

With respect to this clonotype: A junction boundary mismatches the germline segment, possibly from a read error. The chain joins TRBV7-3 to TRBJ2-1; TRBD1 agrees at 7 bases. Germline CDR1 reads SGHTA; CDR2 reads FQGTGA. The CDR3 has 15 residues. The CDR3 sequence is CASSLTGPSYDEQFF. The CDR3 DNA reads as TGTGCCAGCAGCTTGACAGGGCCCTCCTACGATGAGCAGTTCTTC. The full variable domain, completed using reference TRBV7-3 and TRBJ2-1, is GAGVSQTPSNKVTEKGKYVELRCDPISGHTALYWYRQSLGQGPEFLIYFQGTGAADDSGLPNDRFFAVRPEGSVSTLKIQRTERGDSAVYLCASSLTGPSYDEQFFGPGTRLTVL.

This clonotype has at least ten counts. This chain joins TRBV5-4 and TRBJ2-2; 10 bases match TRBD1. CDR3 length: 17 residues. V was pared by 0 bases and J by 5 bases, with 7 bases of the junction left unmatched. Germline CDR1 SGHNT, CDR2 YYREEE (reference sequence). The CDR3 loop reads CASSLDPGQGLTGELFF. The CDR3 DNA reads as TGTGCCAGCAGCTTGGATCCGGGACAGGGGTTGACCGGGGAGCTGTTTTTT.

With respect to this clonotype: One base away lies a much larger clone, so this may be a sequencing read error. This sequence joins TRBV7-8 and TRBJ2-1; D is uncertain. V was trimmed by 2 bases and J by 8 bases, leaving 16 bases between them. Germline CDR1 and CDR2: SGHVS and FQNEAQ. The CDR3 spans 15 residues. The CDR3 is CASSLSPYLGDEQFF. The CDR3 coding sequence is TGTGCCAGCAGCTTATCTCCTTATCTAGGCGATGAGCAGTTCTTC.

This clonotype came up many times. The chain combines TRBV6-1 with TRBJ2-5, with D unresolved. The CDR3 spans 10 residues. Germline assignment: CDR1 MNHNS and CDR2 SASEGT. V gave up 3 bases and J gave up 5 bases, with 1 base separating them. The CDR3 DNA follows: TGTGCCAGCAGTGAGGAGACCCAGTACTTC. Residues: CASSEETQYF.

The chain has TRBV19 and TRBJ2-7; D may be TRBD1 (6 bases). The germline gives CDR1 LNHDA, CDR2 SQIVND (reference sequence). Between the trimmed V and J ends, which lost 5 bases and 5 bases, there was a span of 13 bases. This CDR3 spans 13 amino acids. CDR3 sequence reads: CASSSTGQHEQYF. The CDR3 DNA reads as TGTGCCAGTAGTTCAACCGGACAGCACGAGCAGTACTTC.

This clonotype occurred many times. The chain employs TRBV11-2 and TRBJ2-3, with 8 nucleotides matching TRBD2. Germline V gene lookup returns CDR1 SGHAT and CDR2 FQNNGV. Unmatched junction bases numbered 4, after V lost 2 bases and J lost 6 bases. This CDR3 contains 14 residues. The CDR3: CASSLQAGEDTQYF. The CDR3 DNA is TGTGCCAGCAGCTTACAAGCGGGAGAGGATACGCAGTATTTT.